The clone carrying this T cell receptor (beta chain) was detected a few times. What it binds is not known. This entry belongs to a study of T cells after yellow fever vaccination. TCRdb re-called the 5' RACE reads with MiXCR, one entry per CDR3 protein. The data contain 610,000 or so distinct CDR3 sequences, 9% to 15% of them singletons. With 5 bases removed from V and 5 bases from J, the gap between germline ends came to 19 bases. The germline CDR1 and CDR2 sequences are SQVTM and ANQGSEA. The CDR3 runs to 14 residues. Study-level results: Weaker, the secondary response peaked sooner, at day 5 versus 15. Some clonotypes were seen in both the CD4 and the CD8 compartments. These made up a small share and likely arose from convergent recombination.

The receptor was isolated from a man aged 30 to 39 who received the YFV17D yellow fever vaccine. The chain has TRBV29-1 and TRBJ2-7; possibly TRBD1 for D (6 bases). This sample comprised PBMCs, obtained on the day of the yellow fever booster vaccination. For the CDR3, the DNA is TGCAGCGTTACACGGACACCTGGGGGCCACGAGCAGTACTTC. Its translation: CSVTRTPGGHEQYF.